The 32 T cell receptor beta chains in this list originate from one sample, sequenced in a study of OX40 agonist ivuxolimab in advanced cancers. Sequencing used immunoSEQ multiplex PCR; TCRdb keeps in-frame clones, though not all of them. The table shows about 58,000 clones, with roughly nine tenths occurring only once. Sequencing was performed on CD4+ or CD8+ T cells sorted from blood, taken in a trial of the OX40 agonist ivuxolimab. All receptors come from an adult with an advanced solid tumor such as melanoma, head and neck, liver or kidney cancer.

The V and J genes are TRBV4-1 and TRBJ2-1, with D perhaps matching TRBD2 (6 bases). The CDR3 is 20 residues long. From germline, CDR1 is MGHRA and CDR2 YSYEKL. V dropped 0 bases and J dropped 4 bases, with 25 bases sitting between them. The CDR3 spells CASSQDRSVGRVGLYNEQFF. The CDR3 bases are TGCGCCAGCAGCCAAGATCGGTCCGTCGGGAGAGTGGGTTTATACAATGAGCAGTTCTTC.

V usage is TRBV5-1 and J usage is TRBJ1-1; no definite D call. The length of the CDR3 is 14 residues. V lost 7 bases, J lost 0 bases, and 13 bases lay in between. CDR1 SGHRS and CDR2 YFSETQ come from the germline V gene. The CDR3 reads CASSPQPVNTEAFF. The CDR3 bases are TGCGCCAGCTCCCCTCAACCCGTGAACACTGAAGCTTTCTTT.

This clone was counted between two and nine times. V and J are TRBV21-1 and TRBJ2-7; TRBD2 reflects the table's D call only, with no check against the DNA. TRBV21-1 is classified as a pseudogene. This CDR3 has 14 residues. CDR3 loop: CASSSGRAWYEQYF. The CDR3, as DNA: TGTGCCAGCAGCTCGGGGAGAGCGTGGTACGAGCAGTACTTC.

The chain is built from TRBV19 and TRBJ1-1, with unresolved D. CDR3 length equals 12 residues. The V end was cut by 5 bases, the J end by 5 bases, with 9 bases between. Germline lookup yields CDR1 LNHDA and CDR2 SQIVND (reference sequence). The CDR3 region is CASSAVGTEAFF. DNA of the CDR3: TGTGCCAGTAGTGCGGTGGGGACTGAAGCTTTCTTT.

This chain links TRBV7-2 with TRBJ1-6; D unclear. Trimming took off 5 bases at V and 7 bases at J, with 15 bases between the two ends. This CDR3 is built from 15 residues. CDR1 is SGHTA and CDR2 is FQGNSA in the germline V gene. The CDR3 DNA sequence: TGTGCCAGCAGCCCCCAGGCTGGGCGAAATTCACCCCTCCACTTT. The encoded protein is CASSPQAGRNSPLHF.

The chain combines TRBV5-1 with TRBJ2-1; 7 bases are shared with TRBD1. Germline CDR1 reads SGHRS; CDR2 reads YFSETQ. V was pared by 2 bases and J by 4 bases, with 3 bases of the junction left unmatched. This CDR3 contains 14 residues. CDR3 sequence reads: CASSFGQAYNEQFF. The CDR3 DNA follows: TGCGCCAGCAGCTTCGGACAGGCTTACAATGAGCAGTTCTTC.

The chain has TRBV10-2 and TRBJ2-2, with 9 positions matching TRBD1. CDR1 is WSHSY, CDR2 SAAADI, per germline. The CDR3 has 13 amino acids. Trimming took 7 bases from V and 6 from J; bases not matched to a gene: 3. The CDR3 is CASKRTGAGELFF. CDR3 bases: TGCGCCAGCAAACGGACAGGGGCCGGGGAGCTGTTTTTT.

This clone came up once. The chain has TRBV5-1 and TRBJ2-1; unclear D gene. Germline CDR1 SGHRS, CDR2 YFSETQ. CDR3 size: 14 residues. V lost 0 bases, J lost 0 bases, and 4 bases lay in between. The CDR3 region has the DNA TGCGCCAGCAGCTTGGGCAACTCCTACAATGAGCAGTTCTTC. It codes for CASSLGNSYNEQFF.

The chain carries TRBV7-3 and TRBJ2-1; 9 bases are shared with TRBD2. Germline V lookup: CDR1 SGHTA, CDR2 FQGTGA. The CDR3 covers 15 residues. Trimming at V came to 5 bases and at J to 3 bases, leaving 5 bases not matched to a gene. The CDR3 spells CASSPTSGLYNEQFF. In DNA form, the CDR3 reads TGTGCCAGCAGCCCGACTAGCGGTCTCTACAATGAGCAGTTCTTC.

This clone was counted once. The rearrangement uses TRBV6-1 and TRBJ1-1; D not certain. V dropped 3 bases and J dropped 0 bases, with 11 bases sitting between them. Germline loops: CDR1 MNHNS, CDR2 SASEGT. The CDR3 extends over 15 amino acids. This chain's CDR3 is CASSEYRIMNTEAFF. CDR3 in DNA: TGTGCCAGCAGTGAGTACCGAATCATGAACACTGAAGCTTTCTTT.

The V and J genes are TRBV6-1 and TRBJ2-5; 15 bases are shared with TRBD2. The V segment lost 4 bases and the J segment 2 bases; nucleotides outside the gene matches: 2. There are 16 residues in the CDR3. Germline-derived CDR1 and CDR2 are MNHNS and SASEGT. The CDR3 coding sequence is TGTGCCAGCAGTGTTGGGACTAGCGGGGGGCAAGAGACCCAGTACTTC. Translating it yields CASSVGTSGGQETQYF.

V and J are TRBV29-1 and TRBJ1-2, with D unresolved. The CDR3 covers 13 residues. V lost 4 bases, J lost 0 bases, and 9 bases lay in between. Germline CDR1 is SQVTM and CDR2 is ANQGSEA. CDR3 coding DNA: TGCAGCGTTGGGTTTAGTACTAACTATGGCTACACCTTC. It is translated as CSVGFSTNYGYTF.

The chain uses TRBV19 and TRBJ2-3; D is possibly TRBD2 (5 bases). The CDR3 is 16 residues long. CDR1 and CDR2 from the germline V gene are LNHDA and SQIVND (reference sequence). V shed 4 bases and J shed 1 base, with 15 bases lying between them. The CDR3 here is CASSSKRIGGTDTQYF. CDR3 DNA sequence: TGTGCCAGTAGTAGTAAGCGGATCGGGGGCACAGATACGCAGTATTTT.

As concerns this clone: At one of its ends the junction is not consistent with the germline gene, which may arise from a read error. The chain employs TRBV5-4 and TRBJ1-6; a weak D match, TRBD1 (6 bases). This CDR3 is 14 amino acids long. Germline values: CDR1 SGHNT, CDR2 YYREEE (reference sequence). The CDR3 region is CASTLWGADSPLHF. The CDR3 DNA reads as TGTGCCAGCACCTTGTGGGGGGCTGATTCACCCCTCCACTTT. Full variable domain (remainder filled in from reference TRBV5-4 and TRBJ1-6): ETGVTQSPTHLIKTRGQQVTLRCSSQSGHNTVSWYQQALGQGPQFIFQYYREEENGRGNFPPRFSGLQFPNYSSELNVNALELDDSALYLCASTLWGADSPLHFGNGTRLTVT.

This chain uses TRBV6-1 with TRBJ1-2; D remains unclear. Germline values: CDR1 MNHNS, CDR2 SASEGT. V lost 6 bases to trimming and J lost 2 bases, with 10 bases between them. There are 13 residues in the CDR3. CDR3 sequence (DNA): TGTGCCAGCAGCTCCGGACTAAACTATGGCTACACCTTC. Its protein is CASSSGLNYGYTF.

This chain links TRBV6-5 with TRBJ2-3; 8 bases map to TRBD2. CDR1 is MNHEY, CDR2 SVGAGI, per germline. V gave up 6 bases and J gave up 3 bases; unmatched junction bases: 8. The CDR3 consists of 15 residues. The CDR3, as DNA: TGTGCCAGCAGGCCCCGGGGGGGGGTAACAGATACGCAGTATTTT. Residues: CASRPRGGVTDTQYF.

The chain combines TRBV5-8 with TRBJ1-5; D unresolved. Germline V gene lookup returns CDR1 SGHTS and CDR2 YDEGEE. The CDR3 has 15 amino acids. V was clipped by 2 bases and J by 2 bases, with 11 bases between them. The DNA of the CDR3 is TGTGCCAGCAGCTTATGGGGTGGTGGCAATCAGCCCCAGCATTTT. It is translated as CASSLWGGGNQPQHF.

The rearrangement uses TRBV6-6 and TRBJ2-1, with D possibly being TRBD2 (6 bases). Trimming stripped 10 bases from V and 3 bases from J, with 10 bases between. This CDR3 comprises 12 residues. Germline V gene lookup returns CDR1 MNHNY and CDR2 SVGAGI (reference sequence). For the CDR3, the DNA is TGTGCCACCTCGGGGGACTACAATGAGCAGTTCTTC. It yields the protein CATSGDYNEQFF.

The rearrangement joins TRBV15 to TRBJ1-2, with 12 nucleotides matching TRBD1. The CDR3 sequence is 18 residues long. Germline loops: CDR1 LNHNV, CDR2 YYDKDF (reference sequence). The V gene end was trimmed by 5 bases and the J gene end by 8 bases; junction bases not matched to a gene: 18. Here the CDR3 reads CATSPQGSAGQGAWGYTF. DNA for the CDR3: TGTGCCACCAGCCCCCAGGGGTCCGCGGGACAGGGGGCCTGGGGCTACACCTTC.

V gene TRBV6-1 combines with J gene TRBJ1-5; 10 bases are shared with TRBD1. With V trimmed by 3 bases and J by 2 bases, 10 bases remained unmatched. Germline CDR1 reads MNHNS; CDR2 reads SASEGT. The CDR3 is made up of 18 amino acids. As DNA, the CDR3 is TGTGCCAGCAGTGACCAGACAGGGGGCTGGTTGGGCAATCAGCCCCAGCATTTT. Protein: CASSDQTGGWLGNQPQHF.

The chain employs TRBV7-2 and TRBJ2-2; perhaps TRBD2 as D (7 bases). Germline V gene data show CDR1 as SGHTA and CDR2 as FQGNSA. The V gene lost 5 bases and the J gene lost 6 bases, with 16 bases spanning the gap. This CDR3 spans 15 amino acids. CDR3 nucleotide sequence: TGTGCCAGCAGCCCTTGGGGGGCGGGAGCCGGGGAGCTGTTTTTT. Protein sequence: CASSPWGAGAGELFF.

J is TRBJ2-5 and V is TRBV19; possible D gene TRBD1, 5 bases. Per germline, CDR1 LNHDA and CDR2 SQIVND (reference sequence). Trimming removed 5 bases at V and 4 bases at J, with 11 bases between. This CDR3 comprises 13 residues. CDR3 amino acids: CASSGAARETQYF. The CDR3 DNA is TGTGCCAGTAGTGGGGCCGCCAGAGAGACCCAGTACTTC.

The CDR3 is CASTRTGGMGEQYF. The CDR3 DNA sequence: TGCGCCAGCACCCGGACAGGGGGAATGGGGGAGCAGTACTTC. This chain connects TRBV5-1 to TRBJ2-7, with TRBD1 matching over 10 bases. The CDR3 is made up of 14 amino acids. Trimming took 6 bases from V and 7 from J; bases not matched to a gene: 10. Looked up from germline, CDR1 is SGHRS and CDR2 is YFSETQ.

The V and J genes are TRBV5-1 and TRBJ2-6; D gene unclear. The CDR3 spans 15 residues. Germline CDR1 and CDR2: SGHRS and YFSETQ. V was cut by 0 bases and J by 1 base, with 5 bases left in between. CDR3 protein: CASSLEPSGANVLTF. CDR3 coding DNA: TGCGCCAGCAGCTTGGAGCCGTCTGGGGCCAACGTCCTGACTTTC.

This chain links TRBV2 with TRBJ2-7, with D possibly being TRBD1 or TRBD2 (5 bases each). The V end lost 4 bases, the J end lost 2 bases, and 12 bases lay between the germline ends. CDR3 length: 14 amino acids. CDR1 is SNHLY and CDR2 is FYNNEI in the germline V gene. The CDR3 nucleotides are TGTGCCAGCAGTGCCTCGGGACCGCCCTACGAGCAGTACTTC. Its translation is CASSASGPPYEQYF.

V is TRBV2 and J is TRBJ1-2, with D uncertain. V dropped 2 bases and J dropped 5 bases, with 6 bases sitting between them. The CDR3 is made up of 12 amino acids. In germline, CDR1 is SNHLY, CDR2 FYNNEI. The CDR3 DNA reads TGTGCCAGCAGTGAATTGGGATATGGCTACACCTTC. This translates into CASSELGYGYTF.

This clone came up once. The gene calls are TRBV5-1 and TRBJ2-1, with 9 bases aligning to TRBD2. The CDR3 runs 16 residues. Germline values: CDR1 SGHRS, CDR2 YFSETQ. V lost 0 bases and J lost 6; bases outside the gene matches: 7. CDR3 sequence (DNA): TGCGCCAGCAGCTTGGATAGCGGGAGAGGTGCCAATGAGCAGTTCTTC. Amino acids: CASSLDSGRGANEQFF.

This chain links TRBV19 with TRBJ1-1; TRBD1 might be the D (5 bases). Germline V gene lookup returns CDR1 LNHDA and CDR2 SQIVND (reference sequence). The V end was cut by 0 bases, the J end by 7 bases, with 9 bases between. CDR3 length: 13 amino acids. The CDR3 loop reads CASSIDRDLEAFF. The CDR3 DNA reads TGTGCCAGTAGTATAGACAGGGACCTTGAAGCTTTCTTT.

This clone was picked up one time. The chain combines TRBV7-2 with TRBJ1-1; D might be TRBD1 (5 bases). Trimming shortened V by 3 bases and J by 5 bases, and 16 bases separated the two germline ends. The CDR3 length is 15 residues. From germline, CDR1 is SGHTA and CDR2 FQGNSA. The CDR3 DNA reads as TGTGCCAGCAGCTTTAAGCTGGGGACGAGAACTGAAGCTTTCTTT. This encodes CASSFKLGTRTEAFF.

V and J are TRBV2 and TRBJ2-7; 10 nucleotides match TRBD2. With V trimmed by 5 bases and J by 5 bases, 3 bases remained unmatched. Germline V lookup: CDR1 SNHLY, CDR2 FYNNEI. CDR3 size: 13 residues. CDR3 in DNA: TGTGCCAGCAGTCCTAGCGGGGGTAACGAGCAGTACTTC. This translates into CASSPSGGNEQYF.

This chain connects TRBV19 to TRBJ1-2, with D possibly TRBD1 on 5 matching bases. Germline V lookup: CDR1 LNHDA, CDR2 SQIVND (reference sequence). CDR3 length: 14 residues. Deletions cut 4 bases from V and 7 bases from J, with 16 bases between. DNA for the CDR3: TGTGCCAGTAGTACCCCAGGGTCTTCCCCTGGCTACACCTTC. It codes for CASSTPGSSPGYTF. Combining the CDR3 with reference TRBV19 and TRBJ1-2 gives the whole variable domain DGGITQSPKYLFRKEGQNVTLSCEQNLNHDAMYWYRQDPGQGLRLIYYSQIVNDFQKGDIAEGYSVSREKKESFPLTVTSAQKNPTAFYLCASSTPGSSPGYTFGSGTRLTVV.

CDR3 in amino acids: CASSPRGRADTQYF. In nucleotides, the CDR3 is TGTGCCAGCAGCCCTAGGGGGAGGGCAGATACGCAGTATTTT. J is TRBJ2-3 and V is TRBV5-5, with D tentatively TRBD2 (7 bases). Deletions cut 4 bases from V and 4 bases from J, with 13 bases between. CDR3 size: 14 residues. Germline loops: CDR1 SGHKS, CDR2 YYEKEE (reference sequence).